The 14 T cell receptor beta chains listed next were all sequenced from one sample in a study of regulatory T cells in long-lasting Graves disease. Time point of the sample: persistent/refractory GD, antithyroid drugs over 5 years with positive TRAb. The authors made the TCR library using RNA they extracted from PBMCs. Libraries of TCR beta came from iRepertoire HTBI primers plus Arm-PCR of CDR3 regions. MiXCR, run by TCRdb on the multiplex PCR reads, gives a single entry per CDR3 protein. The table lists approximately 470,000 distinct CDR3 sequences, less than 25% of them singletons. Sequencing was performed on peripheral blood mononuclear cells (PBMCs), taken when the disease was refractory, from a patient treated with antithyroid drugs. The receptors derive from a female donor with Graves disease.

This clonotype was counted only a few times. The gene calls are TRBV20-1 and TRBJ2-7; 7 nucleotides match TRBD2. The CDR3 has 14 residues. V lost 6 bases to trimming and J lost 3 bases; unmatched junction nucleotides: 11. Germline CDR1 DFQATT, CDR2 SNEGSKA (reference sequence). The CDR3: CSAAGGSILYEQYF. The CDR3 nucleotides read TGCAGTGCCGCCGGCGGGAGTATTCTCTACGAGCAGTACTTC.

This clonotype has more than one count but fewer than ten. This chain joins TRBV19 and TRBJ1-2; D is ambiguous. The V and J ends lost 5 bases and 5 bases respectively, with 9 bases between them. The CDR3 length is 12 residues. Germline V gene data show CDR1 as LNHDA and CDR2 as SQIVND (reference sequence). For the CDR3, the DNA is TGTGCCAGTAGTGCGCAGTCTTATGGCTACACCTTC. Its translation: CASSAQSYGYTF.

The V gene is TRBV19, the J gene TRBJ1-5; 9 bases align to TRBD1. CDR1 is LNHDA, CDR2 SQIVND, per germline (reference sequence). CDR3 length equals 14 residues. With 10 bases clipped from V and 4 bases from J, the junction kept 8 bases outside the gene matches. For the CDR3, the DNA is TGTGCCACCGCCGGACAGGGGAATAATCAGCCCCAGCATTTT. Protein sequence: CATAGQGNNQPQHF.

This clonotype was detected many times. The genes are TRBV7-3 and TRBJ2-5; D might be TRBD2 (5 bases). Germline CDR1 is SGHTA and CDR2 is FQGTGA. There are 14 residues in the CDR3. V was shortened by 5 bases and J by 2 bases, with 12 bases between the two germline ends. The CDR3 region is CASSHSRGQETQYF. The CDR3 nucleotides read TGTGCCAGCAGCCACAGTCGGGGACAAGAGACCCAGTACTTC.

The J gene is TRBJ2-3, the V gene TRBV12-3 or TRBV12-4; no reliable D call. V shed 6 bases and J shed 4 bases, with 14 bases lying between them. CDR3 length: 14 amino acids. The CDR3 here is CASSPFDRSDTQYF. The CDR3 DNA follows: TGTGCCAGCAGCCCCTTTGACCGCTCAGATACGCAGTATTTT.

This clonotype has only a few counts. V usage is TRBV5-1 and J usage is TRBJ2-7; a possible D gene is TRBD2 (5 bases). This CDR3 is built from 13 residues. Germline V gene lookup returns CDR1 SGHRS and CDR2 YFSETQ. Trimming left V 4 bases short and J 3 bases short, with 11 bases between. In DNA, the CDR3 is TGCGCCAGCAGCGCTGGACTCCACTACGAGCAGTACTTC. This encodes CASSAGLHYEQYF.

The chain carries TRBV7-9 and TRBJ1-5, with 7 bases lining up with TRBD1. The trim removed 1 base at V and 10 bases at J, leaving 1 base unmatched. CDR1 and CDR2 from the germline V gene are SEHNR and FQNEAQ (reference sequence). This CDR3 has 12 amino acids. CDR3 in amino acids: CASSLGQGPQHF. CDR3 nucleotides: TGTGCCAGCAGCTTAGGACAGGGTCCCCAGCATTTT. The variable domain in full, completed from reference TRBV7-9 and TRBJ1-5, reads DTGVSQNPRHKITKRGQNVTFRCDPISEHNRLYWYRQTLGQGPEFLTYFQNEAQLEKSRLLSDRFSAERPKGSFSTLEIQRTEQGDSAMYLCASSLGQGPQHFGDGTRLSIL.

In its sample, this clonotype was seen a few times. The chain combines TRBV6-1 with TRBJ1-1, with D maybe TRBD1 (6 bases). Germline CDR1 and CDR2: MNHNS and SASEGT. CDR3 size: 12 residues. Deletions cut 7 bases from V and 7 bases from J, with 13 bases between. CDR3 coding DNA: TGTGCCAGCAAACAGGGCGCTAGTGAAGCTTTCTTT. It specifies CASKQGASEAFF.

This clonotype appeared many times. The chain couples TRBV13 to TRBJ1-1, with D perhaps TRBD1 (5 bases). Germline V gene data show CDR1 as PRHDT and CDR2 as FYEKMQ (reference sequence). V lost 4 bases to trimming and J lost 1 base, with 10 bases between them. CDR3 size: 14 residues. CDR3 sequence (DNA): TGTGCCAGCAGCTCGGGACGGTCGAACACTGAAGCTTTCTTT. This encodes CASSSGRSNTEAFF.

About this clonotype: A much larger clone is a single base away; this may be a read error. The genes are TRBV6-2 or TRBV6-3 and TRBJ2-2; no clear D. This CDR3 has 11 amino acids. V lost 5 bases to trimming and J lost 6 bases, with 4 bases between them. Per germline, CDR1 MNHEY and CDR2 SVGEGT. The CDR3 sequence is CASSNPGELFF. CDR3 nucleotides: TGTGCCAGCAGTAACCCCGGGGAGCTGTTTTTT.

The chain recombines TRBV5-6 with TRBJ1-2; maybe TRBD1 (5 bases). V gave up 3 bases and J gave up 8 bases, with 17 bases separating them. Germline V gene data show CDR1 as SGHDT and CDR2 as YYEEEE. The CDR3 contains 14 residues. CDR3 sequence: CASSSLTGLGGYTF. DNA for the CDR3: TGTGCCAGCAGCTCCTTAACAGGTCTGGGGGGCTACACCTTC.

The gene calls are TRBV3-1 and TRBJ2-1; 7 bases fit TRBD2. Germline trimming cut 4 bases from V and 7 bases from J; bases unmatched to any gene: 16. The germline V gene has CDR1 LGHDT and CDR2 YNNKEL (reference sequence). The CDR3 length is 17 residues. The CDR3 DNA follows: TGTGCCAGCAGCCCCCGTAAGGTAGCGGGTCAATTTAATGAGCAGTTCTTC. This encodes CASSPRKVAGQFNEQFF.

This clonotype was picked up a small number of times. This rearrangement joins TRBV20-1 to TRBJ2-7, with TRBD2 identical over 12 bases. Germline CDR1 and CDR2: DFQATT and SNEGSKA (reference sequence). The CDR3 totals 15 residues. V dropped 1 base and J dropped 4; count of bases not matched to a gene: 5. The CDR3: CSARGLAGGPYEQYF. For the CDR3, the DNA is TGCAGTGCTAGAGGCCTAGCGGGAGGGCCGTACGAGCAGTACTTC.

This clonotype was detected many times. The CDR3 region is CASRLGSSEQYF. DNA for the CDR3: TGTGCCAGCAGGCTGGGTTCGAGCGAGCAGTACTTC. This rearrangement joins TRBV28 to TRBJ2-7; D gene ambiguous. V lost 6 bases and J 6 bases, leaving 12 bases between the germline ends. CDR3 size: 12 residues. Germline assignment: CDR1 MDHEN and CDR2 SYDVKM.